One T cell receptor (beta chain) is described in this entry. Sequencing used cDNA as its template, made by extracting RNA and reverse transcribing it. The data were produced by immunoSEQ multiplex PCR, yet TCRdb's version contains in-frame clones alone and is incomplete. The data show 200,000 to 250,000 clones, roughly 57% seen once. The data were taken from a study of CD8+ T cells in alopecia areata. Study in general: At a dose of 5 to 10 mg twice daily, oral tofacitinib was given to treated patients.

The receptor's source is a human donor with alopecia areata. The material sequenced was CD4+ T cells sorted from blood, taken at week 0.

CDR3 DNA: TGCGCCAGCACAGATGCAGATACGCAGTATTTT. It specifies CASTDADTQYF. The chain joins TRBV5-1 to TRBJ2-3, with D hard to call. This CDR3 has 11 amino acids. The V end lost 6 bases, the J end lost 4 bases, and 6 bases lay between the germline ends. Germline V gene data show CDR1 as SGHRS and CDR2 as YFSETQ.